The TCR beta chain under discussion was sequenced for a study of cytomegalovirus exposure and HLA in healthy donors. Regarding the study as a whole: Most observed TCR sequences were rare, whereas some public TCRs were detected in many donors.

V shed 3 bases and J shed 5 bases, with 5 bases lying between them. This CDR3 spans 12 amino acids. CDR1 is SGHTA and CDR2 is FQGNSA in the germline V gene. Vbeta (60) and Jbeta (13) primers were used in the PCR. TCRdb's table, derived via immunoSEQ multiplex PCR, lists solely in-frame clones and lacks some. The sample has 120,000 to 150,000 clones, 64% seen once. A remark on this clone: Its target is unknown.

Input material: PBMCs. The sequence derives from a woman aged 25 to 45 in good health and CMV-seropositive. The gene calls are TRBV7-2 and TRBJ2-4; D is undetermined. The CDR3 DNA sequence: TGTGCCAGCAGCTTCCGGGAAAACATTCAGTACTTC. Its translation is CASSFRENIQYF.